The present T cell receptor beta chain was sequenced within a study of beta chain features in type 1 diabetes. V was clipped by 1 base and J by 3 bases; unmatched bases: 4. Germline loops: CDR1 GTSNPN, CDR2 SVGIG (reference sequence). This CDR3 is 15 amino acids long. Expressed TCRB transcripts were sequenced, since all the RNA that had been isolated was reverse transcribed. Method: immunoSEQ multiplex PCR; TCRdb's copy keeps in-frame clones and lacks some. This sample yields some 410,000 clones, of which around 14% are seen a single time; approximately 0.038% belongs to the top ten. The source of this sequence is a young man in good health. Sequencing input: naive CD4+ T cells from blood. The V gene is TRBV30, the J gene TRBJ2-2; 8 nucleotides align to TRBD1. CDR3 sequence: CAWSGTGSYTGELFF. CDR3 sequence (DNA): TGTGCCTGGAGTGGGACAGGGTCTTACACCGGGGAGCTGTTTTTT.